This T cell receptor beta chain originates from a study of response to subunit inactivated influenza vaccine. Via MiXCR, TCRdb re-called the RT-PCR reads, giving one row per CDR3 protein. The sample lists some 190,000 distinct CDR3 sequences, around 15% occurring once. This CDR3 has 16 residues. The germline gives CDR1 MDHEN, CDR2 SYDVKM. The V segment lost 6 bases and the J segment 1 base; nucleotides outside the gene matches: 9. Sequenced material: CD8+ T cells sorted from PBMCs, taken 5 days after vaccination. The chain carries TRBV28 and TRBJ2-3; 8 positions match TRBD2. The receptor's source is a man aged 45-65 years who received an inactivated influenza vaccine. The CDR3: CASRPRLASRTDTQYF. The CDR3 nucleotides read TGTGCCAGCAGACCCAGACTAGCGTCCCGCACAGATACGCAGTATTTT.